This record covers a single T cell receptor beta chain. Original processing notes: Estimated nucleated cell counts came from reference gene primer amplification. TCRdb keeps only in-frame clones here, not all; method: immunoSEQ multiplex PCR. The DNA gave D and trimming, while V, J and clone size come from that table. This sample has about 220,000 clones; 70% to 85% occur once, and the top ten carry about 15%. Germline-derived CDR1 and CDR2 are KGHSH and LQKENI. V gave up 4 bases and J gave up 0 bases; unmatched junction bases: 6. This CDR3 is 16 amino acids long. The entry originates in a study of blood T cell repertoires in COVID-19. Donors in Cohort 3 who had recovered were those with two negative PCRs, healthcare professional clearance, or resolution of their symptoms.

The sequenced sample was PBMCs or T cells enriched from blood (not recorded which). The gene calls are TRBV18 and TRBJ1-3; 7 bases are a match to TRBD1. The sequence derives from a man in his forties who had recovered from COVID-19. The CDR3: CASSLQQGTSGNTIYF. In nucleotides, the CDR3 is TGTGCCAGCTCACTCCAACAGGGGACCTCTGGAAACACCATATATTTT.